The sequence of this TCR beta chain was determined in a study of human T cells and chemical hapten exposure. This clonotype has ten or more counts. TCRdb reprocessed the RACE reads with MiXCR, giving one entry per CDR3 protein. The sample lists tens of thousands of distinct CDR3 sequences; approximately 10% were seen once. Losses at the gene ends were 4 bases for V and 6 bases for J; bases not matched to a gene: 6. CDR3 length equals 14 residues. Germline CDR1 reads SGHKS; CDR2 reads YYEKEE (reference sequence). Time point denoted: pre-sensitization, week 0. Treatment described: therapeutic diphenylcyclopropenone sensitization with weekly scalp DPC.

The sample consisted of whole blood, taken in connection with sensitization to the hapten diphenylcyclopropenone (DPC). The sequence came from a man aged 40-49 years with alopecia areata. Some clones in this sample may be carry-over from other donors' samples. This chain connects TRBV5-5 to TRBJ2-1; 8 bases agree with TRBD1. The CDR3 DNA reads as TGTGCCAGCAGCGAATCGACAGGGGCCAATGAGCAGTTCTTC. Residues: CASSESTGANEQFF.